This T cell receptor (beta chain) emerged from a study of post-analysis software for immune sequencing data. In the study overall: Relapsing-remitting, secondary progressive and progressive-relapsing courses of multiple sclerosis were included.

Germline V gives CDR1 SQVTM, CDR2 ANQGSEA. V was trimmed by 7 bases and J by 6 bases, leaving 15 bases between them. The CDR3 totals 12 residues. Sequencing libraries made from TCR beta cDNA carried unique molecular identifiers. With about 0.85 to 10 million T cells as the source, approximately 500,000 cDNA molecules resulted. A single record per CDR3 protein comes from TCRdb applying MiXCR to the PCR reads. The repertoire holds 500,000 to 600,000 distinct CDR3 sequences, with around 40% as singletons. Comments on this clonotype: Its antigen is as yet unknown.

The study's findings and limits: Patients used four to six TRBV segments, including TRBV5-6, TRBV5-1 and TRBV20-1, more often than controls. Under the F measure, samples that were prepared in one batch clustered strongly together. The normalized Chao1 diversity of multiple sclerosis patients was significantly lower than that of controls.

The sample comprised blood. The chain couples TRBV29-1 to TRBJ1-2, with a possible D match to TRBD1 (5 bases). The sequence was obtained from a girl between 5 and 17 years old with multiple sclerosis. The CDR3 nucleotides are TGCAGCGGAGGGACGTTTAAGAATGGCTACACCTTC. This codes for CSGGTFKNGYTF.